The entry that follows covers one T cell receptor (beta chain) sequence. Its antigen is undetermined. Germline CDR1 reads SGHAT; CDR2 reads FQNNGV. The CDR3 length is 14 residues. The germline V and J ends were trimmed by 5 bases and 7 bases, with 15 bases remaining between them. Chemo-refractory metastatic non-small-cell lung cancer patients were treated with focal radiation plus CTLA-4 blockade with ipilimumab. The data belong to a study of radiotherapy plus CTLA-4 blockade in lung cancer. Study in general: Disease control was present in 30% to 35% of patients, and objective responses in more than 15%.

Method: immunoSEQ multiplex PCR; TCRdb's copy keeps in-frame clones and lacks some. The sample records about 49,000 clones, 70% to 80% being singletons. Regarding the study as a whole: Alongside interferon-beta, early blood T cell clone dynamics were reportedly the best predictor of response. Once radiotherapy plus ipilimumab had been given, TCR clones derived from tumor expanded in blood.

This rearrangement joins TRBV11-2 to TRBJ2-1; possibly TRBD1 for D (6 bases). The sequence was collected from a human donor with non-small cell lung cancer who had stable disease on radiotherapy plus ipilimumab. The sample here was peripheral blood, taken from a patient treated with radiotherapy plus ipilimumab. The CDR3 DNA sequence: TGTGCCAGCAGCCCATATAGCACAGGGAATGAGCAGTTCTTC. It specifies CASSPYSTGNEQFF. Combining the CDR3 with reference TRBV11-2 and TRBJ2-1 gives the whole variable domain EAGVAQSPRYKIIEKRQSVAFWCNPISGHATLYWYQQILGQGPKLLIQFQNNGVVDDSQLPKDRFSAERLKGVDSTLKIQPAKLEDSAVYLCASSPYSTGNEQFFGPGTRLTVL.